This T cell receptor (beta chain) was identified during a study of blood T cell repertoires in COVID-19. This CDR3 comprises 15 residues. Germline V lookup: CDR1 LNHDA, CDR2 SQIVND (reference sequence). Trimming cost V 5 bases and J 2 bases; bases outside gene matches: 3. Original processing methods: Counts of nucleated cells, estimated from reference gene primer amplification, were obtained. Sequenced by immunoSEQ multiplex PCR; TCRdb stores in-frame clones only, minus some. That table gives V, J and clone size, and the DNA gave D and trimming. The sample shows under 95,000 clones, about 70% of them seen only once.

The receptor comes from a man aged 50 or older with active or convalescent COVID-19. The chain links TRBV19 to TRBJ1-2, with TRBD1 matching over 12 bases. Sequencing was done on a sample of peripheral blood. CDR3 bases: TGTGCCAGTAGTCGGGGACAGGGGGCAAACTATGGCTACACCTTC. The encoded protein is CASSRGQGANYGYTF. The full variable domain, rest sourced from reference TRBV19 and TRBJ1-2, is DGGITQSPKYLFRKEGQNVTLSCEQNLNHDAMYWYRQDPGQGLRLIYYSQIVNDFQKGDIAEGYSVSREKKESFPLTVTSAQKNPTAFYLCASSRGQGANYGYTFGSGTRLTVV.